This T cell receptor (beta chain) was captured by sequencing in a study of human T cells and chemical hapten exposure. As for time point: patch test 3, about 24 weeks after DPC sensitization. The treatment: therapeutic diphenylcyclopropenone sensitization with weekly scalp DPC. RNA extraction used unfractionated whole blood as the source of total RNA. The CDR3 extends over 11 amino acids. Trimming took off 3 bases at V and 4 bases at J, with 4 bases between the two ends. Germline loops: CDR1 DFQATT, CDR2 SNEGSKA (reference sequence). The library gave individual cDNA molecules unique molecular identifiers. TCRdb passed the RACE reads through MiXCR, listing each CDR3 protein once. Found here are roughly 69,000 distinct CDR3 sequences, approximately 11% of them singletons; the top ten hold roughly 2.3%. In this sample, this clonotype turned up a few times. Its antigen remains unidentified. Study results and limitations: Among expanded TCRs, significantly more large CDR3 similarity clusters formed than among controls. Counts of TCRs above 1 in 1000 frequency stayed unchanged with DPC sensitization.

This clonotype was sampled from a woman in her 30s with alopecia areata. Some clones in this sample may be carry-over from other donors' samples. The rearrangement uses TRBV20-1 and TRBJ2-1; D is uncertain. Sequences were derived from whole blood, sampled in connection with sensitization to the hapten diphenylcyclopropenone (DPC). CDR3 protein: CSARVYNEQFF. The CDR3 region has the DNA TGCAGTGCTAGGGTTTACAATGAGCAGTTCTTC.